This TCR beta chain was captured by sequencing in a study of T cells expressing NK-cell markers. General study results and limits: Of the CD8+ T cell pool in roughly six donors, roughly 1.0-7.5% was accounted for by dominant NKG2C+ clonotypes.

Template switching by 5'RACE with UMIs generated the TCR beta cDNA. Reprocessing the 5' RACE reads, TCRdb reports a single entry for every CDR3 protein and omits DNA. The sample spans 350,000 to 450,000 distinct CDR3 sequences; the ten largest clones claim around 5%. As to this clonotype: What it binds is unknown.

This CDR3 spans 15 amino acids. This chain joins TRBV12-3 or TRBV12-4 and TRBJ1-6. The material sequenced was blood T cells: a sorted CD56 or NKG2C T cell subset, CD4+ or CD8+ T cells, or bulk PBMC T cells (not recorded which). The origin of this receptor is a man aged 18-70 years in good health. The chain's CDR3 is CASSSRQSLASPLHF.